These 15 T cell receptor beta chains came from one sample sequenced in a study of metastatic and nonmetastatic thyroid tumors (dated by TCRdb to 2018 to 2021). The library was generated by PCR. TCRdb names Illumina HiSeq 4000 as the instrument used. TCRdb reran the public reads through fastp at Q25 and MiXCR, keeping productive beta chains. For this sample there are roughly 16,000 clones; roughly 25% appear just once. Clones ranked in the top ten supply more than 9% of the sample. No patient had received any treatment before thyroid surgery. Sequencing used adjacent normal tissue. Every receptor here comes from a female donor with papillary thyroid cancer or a benign thyroid nodule (not recorded which). Some clones in this sample may be carry-over from other donors' samples.

This chain links TRBV2 with TRBJ1-5; a possible D gene is TRBD1 (5 bases). The length of the CDR3 is 15 residues. The V gene's germline CDR1 is SNHLY and CDR2 FYNNEI. Trimming pared 3 bases from V and 4 bases from J, leaving 13 bases between. As DNA, the CDR3 is TGTGCCAGCAGTGAGCAAGGGGTTGGTAATCAGCCCCAGCATTTT. Its translation is CASSEQGVGNQPQHF.

The V gene is TRBV28, the J gene TRBJ2-3, with unresolved D. Germline V gives CDR1 MDHEN, CDR2 SYDVKM. Deletions cut 6 bases from V and 6 bases from J, with 13 bases between. This CDR3 has 13 residues. CDR3 bases: TGTGCCAGCAGCCTGATGTCGAGGGATACGCAGTATTTT. Protein: CASSLMSRDTQYF.

This clone was seen more than once but under ten times. This chain joins TRBV5-1 and TRBJ2-1; 8 bases align to TRBD1. Trimming at V came to 0 bases and at J to 3 bases, leaving 5 bases not matched to a gene. Germline CDR1 SGHRS, CDR2 YFSETQ. This CDR3 has 16 amino acids. CDR3 DNA sequence: TGCGCCAGCAGCTTGGGCCCAGGGGGCATCTACAATGAGCAGTTCTTC. Translating it yields CASSLGPGGIYNEQFF.

This clone was counted a few times. The J gene is TRBJ1-1, the V gene TRBV12-3 or TRBV12-4; the match to TRBD1 covers 8 bases. This CDR3 has 16 residues. Trimming took 2 bases from V and 2 from J; bases not matched to a gene: 7. CDR3 in amino acids: CASSLMFRGLNTEAFF. CDR3 DNA: TGTGCCAGCAGTTTAATGTTCAGGGGGCTTAACACTGAAGCTTTCTTT.

The chain links TRBV28 to TRBJ1-2, with D possibly matching TRBD1 (6 bases). V dropped 11 bases and J dropped 0 bases, with 13 bases sitting between them. The CDR3 runs 13 residues. Germline V gives CDR1 MDHEN, CDR2 SYDVKM. CDR3 region: CAGGKGANYGYTF. The CDR3, as DNA: TGTGCCGGAGGAAAGGGGGCTAACTATGGCTACACCTTC.

Details on this clone: A much larger clone differs from this one at a single base, so this may be a read error. In the same sample, other DNA sequences code for this CDR3. V is TRBV5-8 and J is TRBJ2-1; D possibly uses TRBD1 or TRBD2 (5 bases each). In germline, CDR1 is SGHTS, CDR2 YDEGEE. Trimming removed 8 bases from V and 13 bases from J, with 13 bases in between. CDR3 size: 10 residues. CDR3 in amino acids: CASRGRQQFF. The CDR3 DNA reads as TGTGCCAGTAGGGGACGCCAACAGTTCTTC. The full variable domain, in which reference TRBV5-8 and TRBJ2-1 provide the parts outside the CDR3, is EAGVTQSPTHLIKTRGQQATLRCSPISGHTSVYWYQQALGLGLQFLLWYDEGEERNRGNFPPRFSGRQFPNYSSELNVNALELEDSALYLCASRGRQQFFGPGTRLTVL.

This sequence joins TRBV20-1 and TRBJ1-2; the D gene is possibly TRBD1 (5 bases). The germline gives CDR1 DFQATT, CDR2 SNEGSKA (reference sequence). The CDR3 is 11 residues long. The CDR3 region is CTGDPHYGYTF. The CDR3 DNA reads as TGCACCGGGGACCCTCACTATGGCTACACCTTC.

This clone was picked up a small number of times. The rearrangement joins TRBV29-1 to TRBJ1-3; 8 nucleotides align to TRBD1. V lost 4 bases and J lost 2; bases outside the gene matches: 4. Germline CDR1 SQVTM, CDR2 ANQGSEA. The CDR3 is made up of 14 amino acids. CDR3 protein: CSVGLGQAGNTIYF. CDR3 bases: TGCAGCGTTGGGTTGGGACAGGCTGGAAACACCATATATTTT. Full variable domain (rest looked up from reference TRBV29-1 and TRBJ1-3): SAVISQKPSRDICQRGTSLTIQCQVDSQVTMMFWYRQQPGQSLTLIATANQGSEATYESGFVIDKFPISRPNLTFSTLTVSNMSPEDSSIYLCSVGLGQAGNTIYFGEGSWLTVV.

This clone is categorized as large. The genes are TRBV24-1 and TRBJ1-2, with D hard to call. CDR3 length equals 16 residues. Trimming left V 2 bases short and J 8 bases short, with 20 bases between. Germline CDR1 KGHDR, CDR2 SFDVKD. The CDR3: CATSDSHPGEGRGYTF. The DNA of the CDR3 is TGTGCCACCAGTGATTCCCACCCCGGGGAGGGCCGCGGCTACACCTTC.

The chain couples TRBV19 to TRBJ1-2; 7 bases map to TRBD1. V was clipped by 5 bases and J by 1 base; unmatched bases: 13. The CDR3 runs 17 residues. Germline V lookup: CDR1 LNHDA, CDR2 SQIVND (reference sequence). The CDR3 bases are TGTGCCAGTAGTTCATTGTCCGAGGGGGCTGATAACTATGGCTACACCTTC. The encoded protein is CASSSLSEGADNYGYTF. The full variable domain, rest sourced from reference TRBV19 and TRBJ1-2, is DGGITQSPKYLFRKEGQNVTLSCEQNLNHDAMYWYRQDPGQGLRLIYYSQIVNDFQKGDIAEGYSVSREKKESFPLTVTSAQKNPTAFYLCASSSLSEGADNYGYTFGSGTRLTVV.

This clone appeared once. The junction and the germline gene differ at one end; a read error may be behind it. The chain combines TRBV15 with TRBJ2-7, with 8 bases matching TRBD2. The germline V gene has CDR1 LNHNV and CDR2 YYDKDF (reference sequence). CDR3 length: 18 residues. The CDR3 coding sequence is TGTGACACCCGCAGCCATCCCAGTTGCGGGAGGATCCCCTACGAGCAGTACTTC. Residues: CDTRSHPSCGRIPYEQYF.

Ten or more counts support this clone. The rearrangement links TRBV12-3 or TRBV12-4 to TRBJ1-1; 8 nucleotides line up with TRBD1. There are 15 residues in the CDR3. The V gene end was trimmed by 5 bases and the J gene end by 7 bases; junction bases not matched to a gene: 12. In DNA form, the CDR3 reads TGTGCCAGCAGTCCCCGGACAGGGTCTCCCTTTGAAGCTTTCTTT. It translates to CASSPRTGSPFEAFF.

This clone was seen a handful of times. V gene TRBV24-1 combines with J gene TRBJ2-3, with D maybe TRBD2 (5 bases). CDR3 size: 13 residues. In germline, CDR1 is KGHDR, CDR2 SFDVKD. Trimming cost V 9 bases and J 5 bases, with 14 bases left between them. CDR3 sequence reads: CATGVKLGDTQYF. In nucleotides, the CDR3 is TGTGCCACCGGTGTGAAACTAGGAGATACGCAGTATTTT.

This clone was counted between two and nine times. The chain is built from TRBV10-3 and TRBJ2-2, with 9 bases identical to TRBD2. The germline gives CDR1 ENHRY, CDR2 SYGVKD. The ends lost 10 bases at V and 4 bases at J; junction bases unmatched: 7. The CDR3 consists of 14 residues. CDR3 loop: CATRTSVSTGELFF. The CDR3 coding sequence is TGTGCCACCAGGACTAGCGTGAGCACCGGGGAGCTGTTTTTT.

This clone was counted only a few times. The gene calls are TRBV12-3 or TRBV12-4 and TRBJ2-2, with a possible D match to TRBD2 (5 bases). CDR3 length: 16 residues. Trimming pared 2 bases from V and 7 bases from J, leaving 17 bases between. CDR3 region: CASSLRSGLGGGELFF. CDR3 coding DNA: TGTGCCAGCAGTTTAAGGAGCGGATTGGGTGGCGGGGAGCTGTTTTTT.